Sequencing of this T cell receptor beta chain was carried out in a study of CD8 T cells in Susac syndrome. The CDR3 extends over 16 amino acids. With 4 bases clipped from V and 3 bases from J, the junction kept 9 bases outside the gene matches. Random hexamers were used to reverse transcribe roughly 0.45 to 1 ug of RNA. An immunoSEQ multiplex PCR amplified TCR beta CDR3 over 54 Vbeta and 13 Jbeta. Each CDR3 protein gets one entry after TCRdb re-called the immunoSEQ multiplex PCR reads with MiXCR. The repertoire includes over 100,000 distinct CDR3 sequences, 96% of them detected once, and about 0.13% sits in the top ten.

The sequence was obtained from a human donor with Susac syndrome. The sample was CD4+ T cells from PBMCs. The chain carries TRBV23-1 and TRBJ1-5, with TRBD1 matching over 7 bases. Being an ORF, TRBV23-1 has a function that is uncertain. In nucleotides, the CDR3 is TGCGCCAGCAGTCGCCACTTGACAGGGACCAATCAGCCCCAGCATTTT. It encodes CASSRHLTGTNQPQHF.